The T cell receptor (beta chain) described here comes from a study of cytomegalovirus exposure and HLA in healthy donors. The PCR contained 60 Vbeta and 13 Jbeta primers. Sequenced by immunoSEQ multiplex PCR; TCRdb stores in-frame clones only, minus some. The sample lists around 200,000 clones, over 75% occurring once. The sequenced sample consisted of PBMCs. The source is a woman aged 45-65 years in good health and CMV-seropositive.

CDR3 protein: CASSQETGTLLNTEAFF. Here the CDR3 DNA reads TGTGCCAGCAGCCAAGAGACAGGGACCCTCCTAAACACTGAAGCTTTCTTT. The J gene is TRBJ1-1, the V gene TRBV4-2; TRBD1 aligns across 7 bases. With 0 bases clipped from V and 2 bases from J, the junction kept 9 bases outside the gene matches. The CDR3 sequence is 17 residues long. The germline V gene encodes CDR1 LGHNA and CDR2 YNFKEQ.